Each of the 11 T cell receptor beta chains below was sequenced from the same sample in a study of blood T cell repertoires in COVID-19. TCRdb's copy holds only in-frame clones and misses some; the assay was immunoSEQ multiplex PCR. Of under 55,000 clones in the sample, over 80% were seen once. Sequenced: peripheral blood. These receptor sequences come from a woman of 80 years or more with COVID-19, enrolled during active disease.

The chain combines TRBV19 with TRBJ1-4; unclear D gene. V was clipped by 3 bases and J by 0 bases, with 11 bases between them. Germline values: CDR1 LNHDA, CDR2 SQIVND (reference sequence). This CDR3 comprises 16 residues. CDR3 loop: CASSIWAATTNEKLFF. CDR3 DNA sequence: TGTGCCAGTAGTATTTGGGCCGCGACAACTAATGAAAAACTGTTTTTT.

The rearrangement uses TRBV11-2 and TRBJ2-2; 7 bases are a match to TRBD2. With 2 bases clipped from V and 1 base from J, the junction kept 1 base outside the gene matches. This CDR3 contains 15 residues. From germline, CDR1 is SGHAT and CDR2 FQNNGV. The CDR3 reads CASSLIAGNTGELFF. In nucleotides, the CDR3 is TGTGCCAGCAGCTTAATAGCGGGGAACACCGGGGAGCTGTTTTTT.

This chain joins TRBV19 and TRBJ1-5, with D perhaps TRBD1 (5 bases). Germline V CDR1 and CDR2: LNHDA, SQIVND (reference sequence). The CDR3 length is 13 residues. V lost 3 bases and J lost 7, with 10 bases in between. The CDR3 here is CASSMQGGQPQHF. The CDR3 coding sequence is TGTGCCAGTAGTATGCAGGGAGGACAGCCCCAGCATTTT.

V usage is TRBV5-1 and J usage is TRBJ1-1, with D perhaps TRBD1 (5 bases). Trimming shortened V by 5 bases and J by 2 bases, and 19 bases separated the two germline ends. Germline CDR1 SGHRS, CDR2 YFSETQ. The CDR3 spans 16 residues. The CDR3 here is CASSGEGQGINTEAFF. Written as DNA, the CDR3 is TGCGCCAGCAGTGGGGAAGGGCAGGGTATCAACACTGAAGCTTTCTTT.

CDR3 loop: CASSATGGSNQPQHF. CDR3 DNA sequence: TGTGCCAGCAGTGCTACAGGGGGCAGCAATCAGCCCCAGCATTTT. The chain couples TRBV27 to TRBJ1-5; 9 bases are shared with TRBD1. The CDR3 loop spans 15 amino acids. The V segment lost 5 bases and the J segment 1 base; nucleotides outside the gene matches: 3. Germline CDR1 reads MNHEY; CDR2 reads SMNVEV (reference sequence).

V usage is TRBV7-9 and J usage is TRBJ1-6; 8 bases match TRBD1. Germline lookup yields CDR1 SEHNR and CDR2 FQNEAQ (reference sequence). This CDR3 is 14 amino acids long. J was trimmed by 9 bases and V by 1 base; bases with no gene match: 2. For the CDR3, the DNA is TGTGCCAGCAGCTTAGGACAGGGGACTTCACCCCTCCACTTT. It yields the protein CASSLGQGTSPLHF.

The J gene is TRBJ1-2, the V gene TRBV5-4; TRBD1 agrees at 8 bases. This CDR3 has 17 amino acids. The V gene's germline CDR1 is SGHNT and CDR2 YYREEE (reference sequence). V trimming: 4 bases; J trimming: 7 bases; junction bases outside the gene matches: 18. CDR3 sequence (DNA): TGTGCCAGCAGCCTAAGCGCCAGGGGGCGAGTTTTGCGTGGCTACACCTTC. Translating gives CASSLSARGRVLRGYTF.

This chain uses TRBV11-2 with TRBJ1-3, with 7 bases that match TRBD1. CDR3 size: 15 residues. The germline V gene encodes CDR1 SGHAT and CDR2 FQNNGV. Losses at the gene ends were 10 bases for V and 4 bases for J; bases not matched to a gene: 13. The CDR3 DNA reads TGTGCCACCCGGTCCCAAACAGGGGTCGGAAACACCATATATTTT. This encodes CATRSQTGVGNTIYF.

The chain carries TRBV9 and TRBJ2-1, with D hard to call. In germline, CDR1 is SGDLS, CDR2 YYNGEE. V was trimmed by 3 bases and J by 8 bases, leaving 9 bases between them. The CDR3 has 12 amino acids. In DNA, the CDR3 is TGTGCCAGCAGCGATGGGCCATATGAGCAGTTCTTC. Its protein product is CASSDGPYEQFF.

The rearrangement uses TRBV2 and TRBJ1-4, with 9 nucleotides matching TRBD1. V dropped 6 bases and J dropped 7; count of bases not matched to a gene: 9. The V gene's germline CDR1 is SNHLY and CDR2 FYNNEI. The CDR3 covers 15 residues. The CDR3: CASSAQGARGEKLFF. CDR3 nucleotides: TGTGCCAGCAGCGCACAGGGGGCTAGGGGTGAAAAACTGTTTTTT. The variable domain in full, completed from reference TRBV2 and TRBJ1-4, reads EPEVTQTPSHQVTQMGQEVILRCVPISNHLYFYWYRQILGQKVEFLVSFYNNEISEKSEIFDDQFSVERPDGSNFTLKIRSTKLEDSAMYFCASSAQGARGEKLFFGSGTQLSVL.

This chain links TRBV7-9 with TRBJ1-2; 7 positions agree with TRBD1. The CDR3 length is 13 residues. Trimming at V came to 5 bases and at J to 3 bases, leaving 3 bases not matched to a gene. Germline V lookup: CDR1 SEHNR, CDR2 FQNEAQ (reference sequence). CDR3 bases: TGTGCCAGCAGCCTAACAGGGGACTATGGCTACACCTTC. This codes for CASSLTGDYGYTF. Supplemented by reference TRBV7-9 and TRBJ1-2, the full variable domain reads DTGVSQNPRHKITKRGQNVTFRCDPISEHNRLYWYRQTLGQGPEFLTYFQNEAQLEKSRLLSDRFSAERPKGSFSTLEIQRTEQGDSAMYLCASSLTGDYGYTFGSGTRLTVV.